These 15 T cell receptor beta chains were sequenced from one sample in a study of technical replicates of blood from a few donors. Sequencing was performed with immunoSEQ multiplex PCR; in TCRdb, only in-frame clones are kept and a portion is missing. This sample has over 65,000 clones, with 95% to 98% found just once. The sequenced material came from T cells isolated from PBMCs. Receptors originate from a human donor in good health.

The chain joins TRBV27 to TRBJ1-2, with D perhaps matching TRBD1 (5 bases). CDR1 MNHEY and CDR2 SMNVEV come from the germline V gene (reference sequence). V lost 9 bases and J lost 5, with 10 bases in between. CDR3 length equals 11 residues. The CDR3: CASWGVYGYTF. Written as DNA, the CDR3 is TGTGCCAGTTGGGGGGTTTATGGCTACACCTTC.

The gene calls are TRBV5-1 and TRBJ2-3, with 7 bases identical to TRBD2. The CDR3 runs 16 residues. The V gene's germline CDR1 is SGHRS and CDR2 YFSETQ. The J segment lost 6 bases and the V segment lost 6 bases, leaving 16 bases of the junction unmatched. The DNA for the CDR3 is TGCGCCAGCAACGGCCTAGCGGACCCAAGTAGGGATACGCAGTATTTT. Protein product: CASNGLADPSRDTQYF.

This clone showed up just once. The rearrangement links TRBV6-5 to TRBJ2-2, with TRBD2 matching over 7 bases. Germline-derived CDR1 and CDR2 are MNHEY and SVGAGI. With V trimmed by 0 bases and J by 6 bases, 7 bases remained unmatched. The CDR3 contains 16 residues. CDR3 DNA sequence: TGTGCCAGCAGTTACTCTCAGGCGGGGGATGCCGGGGAGCTGTTTTTT. It yields the protein CASSYSQAGDAGELFF.

The chain recombines TRBV7-6 with TRBJ2-1, with D perhaps matching TRBD1 (6 bases). Germline CDR1 SGHVS, CDR2 FNYEAQ. Trimming stripped 1 base from V and 6 bases from J, with 10 bases between. The CDR3 has 14 amino acids. The CDR3 reads CASSLVQGSNEQFF. The CDR3 DNA is TGTGCCAGCAGCTTAGTCCAGGGGAGCAATGAGCAGTTCTTC.

This rearrangement joins TRBV29-1 to TRBJ2-7; 7 bases map to TRBD1. Germline V lookup: CDR1 SQVTM, CDR2 ANQGSEA. The CDR3 is 13 residues long. V lost 1 base, J lost 2 bases, and 2 bases stayed unmatched. CDR3 sequence reads: CSVEGQGAYEQYF. CDR3 bases: TGCAGCGTTGAAGGGCAGGGGGCCTACGAGCAGTACTTC.

J is TRBJ2-7 and V is TRBV11-2; TRBD2 matches at 11 bases. In germline, CDR1 is SGHAT, CDR2 FQNNGV. Trimming cost V 1 base and J 4 bases; bases outside gene matches: 9. The CDR3 has 17 residues. The CDR3 loop is CASSLAPSGLAEYEQYF. CDR3 nucleotides: TGTGCCAGCAGCTTAGCCCCGTCGGGACTAGCGGAGTACGAGCAGTACTTC.

This rearrangement joins TRBV14 to TRBJ2-5; 7 bases align to TRBD1. The CDR3 length is 14 residues. The junction had 9 bases not matched to a gene; V was cut back by 4 bases and J by 7 bases. Germline CDR1 is SGHDN and CDR2 is FVKESK. CDR3 sequence (DNA): TGTGCCAGCAGCCGCGGACAGGAAGAGGGGACCCAGTACTTC. As protein: CASSRGQEEGTQYF.

The gene calls are TRBV4-1 and TRBJ1-2; 9 positions agree with TRBD1. CDR1 is MGHRA, CDR2 YSYEKL, per germline. The junction had 1 base not matched to a gene; V was cut back by 3 bases and J by 5 bases. This CDR3 is 13 amino acids long. The CDR3 DNA reads TGCGCCAGCAGCCAGGGACAGGGATATGGCTACACCTTC. Its protein is CASSQGQGYGYTF.

CDR3 sequence reads: CASSQEAYGYTF. CDR3 bases: TGCGCCAGCAGCCAAGAGGCCTATGGCTACACCTTC. The chain couples TRBV5-1 to TRBJ1-2; no firm D call. The CDR3 has 12 amino acids. Between the trimmed V and J ends, which lost 4 bases and 4 bases, there was a span of 8 bases. Germline loops: CDR1 SGHRS, CDR2 YFSETQ.

This rearrangement joins TRBV7-6 to TRBJ1-2; D is uncertain. The CDR3 loop spans 14 amino acids. Trimming took off 5 bases at V and 3 bases at J, with 13 bases between the two ends. Germline CDR1 SGHVS, CDR2 FNYEAQ. The CDR3 nucleotides are TGTGCCAGCAGCCCGCTCAGTTACGACTATGGCTACACCTTC. Its translation: CASSPLSYDYGYTF.

The chain uses TRBV9 and TRBJ1-2, with unresolved D. Germline V gene lookup returns CDR1 SGDLS and CDR2 YYNGEE. Between the trimmed V and J ends, which lost 1 base and 8 bases, there was a span of 18 bases. This CDR3 is built from 15 residues. CDR3 sequence reads: CASSVNPSAPGGYTF. CDR3 sequence (DNA): TGTGCCAGCAGCGTAAACCCGAGTGCCCCCGGGGGCTACACCTTC. Complete variable domain (other parts from reference TRBV9 and TRBJ1-2): DSGVTQTPKHLITATGQRVTLRCSPRSGDLSVYWYQQSLDQGLQFLIQYYNGEERAKGNILERFSAQQFPDLHSELNLSSLELGDSALYFCASSVNPSAPGGYTFGSGTRLTVV.

This sequence joins TRBV12-1 and TRBJ1-2. TRBV12-1 is annotated as a pseudogene. This CDR3 is 16 amino acids long. The DNA of the CDR3 is TGTGCCAGCAGCTTGCGGGGGGGACAGCGACCAGATGGCTACACCTTC. It specifies CASSLRGGQRPDGYTF.

This rearrangement joins TRBV30 to TRBJ1-5; perhaps TRBD1 as D (6 bases). CDR3 length: 21 amino acids. Trimming stripped 1 base from V and 0 bases from J, with 28 bases between. The germline gives CDR1 GTSNPN, CDR2 SVGIG (reference sequence). Written as DNA, the CDR3 is TGTGCCTGGAGTGGTAATAAGGGAAGGGGGTCGGGCAAGGGTAGCAATCAGCCCCAGCATTTT. It is translated as CAWSGNKGRGSGKGSNQPQHF. The variable domain in full, with the rest retrieved from reference TRBV30 and TRBJ1-5, is SQTIHQWPATLVQPVGSPLSLECTVEGTSNPNLYWYRQAAGRGLQLLFYSVGIGQISSEVPQNLSASRPQDRQFILSSKKLLLSDSGFYLCAWSGNKGRGSGKGSNQPQHFGDGTRLSIL.

This chain links TRBV4-1 with TRBJ2-5; maybe TRBD1 (5 bases). CDR3 length: 14 residues. Trimming stripped 3 bases from V and 5 bases from J, with 13 bases between. Germline values: CDR1 MGHRA, CDR2 YSYEKL. CDR3 DNA: TGCGCCAGCAGCCAGACAGATCCCCGGGAGACCCAGTACTTC. It specifies CASSQTDPRETQYF.

This clone occurred once. The rearrangement uses TRBV7-3 and TRBJ1-1; D is undetermined. V shed 5 bases and J shed 0 bases, with 10 bases lying between them. The length of the CDR3 is 14 residues. Germline CDR1 reads SGHTA; CDR2 reads FQGTGA. In DNA, the CDR3 is TGTGCCAGCAGCCTAGCACGAGTGAACACTGAAGCTTTCTTT. It yields the protein CASSLARVNTEAFF.